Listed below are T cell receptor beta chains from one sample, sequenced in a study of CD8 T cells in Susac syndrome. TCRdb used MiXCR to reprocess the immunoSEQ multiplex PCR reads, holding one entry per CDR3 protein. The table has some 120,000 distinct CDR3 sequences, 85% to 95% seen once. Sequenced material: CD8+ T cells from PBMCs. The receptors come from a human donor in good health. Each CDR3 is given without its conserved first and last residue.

cdr3_aa: ASSQAGTGANVLT
j_call: TRBJ2-6
v_call: TRBV14

cdr3_aa: ASSYGASLH
j_call: TRBJ1-5
v_call: TRBV7-2

cdr3_aa: ASSSYSVGDGYT
j_call: TRBJ1-2
v_call: TRBV7-9

cdr3_aa: ASSAWGMADTQY
j_call: TRBJ2-3
v_call: TRBV9

cdr3_aa: ASSSVGGYSAEAF
j_call: TRBJ1-1
v_call: TRBV5-4

cdr3_aa: ASSQDGTSGKRFNTQY
j_call: TRBJ2-3
v_call: TRBV14

cdr3_aa: ASRLEGVPNTEAF
j_call: TRBJ1-1
v_call: TRBV11-2

cdr3_aa: ASSLGAGTDQPQH
j_call: TRBJ1-5
v_call: TRBV7-9

cdr3_aa: ASRGGTYQPQH
j_call: TRBJ1-5
v_call: TRBV27

cdr3_aa: ASSQDRWLSEQY
j_call: TRBJ2-7
v_call: TRBV3-1

cdr3_aa: ASSSTGGVWETQY
j_call: TRBJ2-5
v_call: TRBV5-6

cdr3_aa: AISERVSYEQY
j_call: TRBJ2-7
v_call: TRBV10-3

cdr3_aa: ASSLGFIQGGAHQLSQPQH
j_call: TRBJ1-5
v_call: TRBV11-2

cdr3_aa: ASSHTRRTGFNGYT
j_call: TRBJ1-2
v_call: TRBV3-1

cdr3_aa: ASSFSQGTANTEAF
j_call: TRBJ1-1
v_call: TRBV5-6

cdr3_aa: ASSPGLAKSYEQY
j_call: TRBJ2-7
v_call: TRBV3-1

cdr3_aa: ASSLVKGASYNEQF
j_call: TRBJ2-1
v_call: TRBV7-9

cdr3_aa: ASSNGQLNQPQH
j_call: TRBJ1-5
v_call: TRBV6-6

cdr3_aa: ASSAGGGGTGELF
j_call: TRBJ2-2
v_call: TRBV5-4

cdr3_aa: ASQAANEKLF
j_call: TRBJ1-4
v_call: TRBV5-4

cdr3_aa: ASYLTGQRPNEQF
j_call: TRBJ2-1
v_call: TRBV5-1

cdr3_aa: SAGGTVAGRSQETQY
j_call: TRBJ2-5
v_call: TRBV20-1

cdr3_aa: ASRKETQY
j_call: TRBJ2-5
v_call: TRBV6-2/TRBV6-3

cdr3_aa: ASSPEPIGTGDNEQF
j_call: TRBJ2-1
v_call: TRBV7-2

cdr3_aa: ASRGTVHDYGYT
j_call: TRBJ1-2
v_call: TRBV27

cdr3_aa: ASSTAGGALDTQY
j_call: TRBJ2-3
v_call: TRBV7-3

cdr3_aa: ASSLEAASYGYT
j_call: TRBJ1-2
v_call: TRBV11-2

cdr3_aa: ASTLGNEQF
j_call: TRBJ2-1
v_call: TRBV5-1

cdr3_aa: ASSQGIRAGNEQF
j_call: TRBJ2-1
v_call: TRBV4-2

cdr3_aa: ASSQTGTNTEAF
j_call: TRBJ1-1
v_call: TRBV6-2/TRBV6-3

cdr3_aa: SARGNRVREKLF
j_call: TRBJ1-4
v_call: TRBV20-1

cdr3_aa: ASSQGRRVQPQH
j_call: TRBJ1-5
v_call: TRBV3-1

cdr3_aa: ASSSNSERGTEAF
j_call: TRBJ1-1
v_call: TRBV7-3

cdr3_aa: ASSYSKGDGYT
j_call: TRBJ1-2
v_call: TRBV6-6

cdr3_aa: ASSQGSHNEQF
j_call: TRBJ2-1
v_call: TRBV2

cdr3_aa: ASSLVLGTGAKGYT
j_call: TRBJ1-2
v_call: TRBV5-5

cdr3_aa: ASSHTEGANYEQY
j_call: TRBJ2-7
v_call: TRBV4-2

cdr3_aa: ASSFEDEQY
j_call: TRBJ2-7
v_call: TRBV5-4

cdr3_aa: ASSLTGTYNEQF
j_call: TRBJ2-1
v_call: TRBV7-6

cdr3_aa: SARSGGFTGELF
j_call: TRBJ2-2
v_call: TRBV20-1

cdr3_aa: ASSLARGLGTEAF
j_call: TRBJ1-1
v_call: TRBV5-1

cdr3_aa: ASRTSGIDNEQF
j_call: TRBJ2-1
v_call: TRBV7-9

cdr3_aa: SARIGDDYGYT
j_call: TRBJ1-2
v_call: TRBV20-1

cdr3_aa: SAGDFSGIIDTQY
j_call: TRBJ2-3
v_call: TRBV20-1